One TCR beta chain is described in this entry. Its antigen is still unknown. Each CDR3 protein gets one entry after TCRdb re-called the 5' RACE reads with MiXCR. This table has 550,000 to 700,000 distinct CDR3 sequences, 17% appearing once. This entry belongs to a study of T-cell memory formation after mild COVID-19. Findings and caveats of the study: The finding that pre-infection memory included some responding clones suggested that cross-reactive memory joined.

Germline-derived CDR1 and CDR2 are SEHNR and FQNEAQ (reference sequence). Trimming took off 5 bases at V and 10 bases at J, with 12 bases between the two ends. CDR3 length: 12 residues. This sequence originates from an adult woman who had mild COVID-19 (a few samples of this study predate the infection). Cell type and time point are not known. The sequencing sample was made of PBMCs or a T cell subset sorted from them (not recorded which). The chain joins TRBV7-9 to TRBJ2-1, with D tentatively TRBD1 or TRBD2 (5 bases each). The CDR3 nucleotides read TGTGCCAGCAGCCATGGGACCTTAGAGCAGTTCTTC. It is translated as CASSHGTLEQFF.